This T cell receptor (beta chain) emerged from a study of blood T cell repertoires in COVID-19. Study details: Acute and convalescent COVID-19 samples came from the United States, Italy and Spain. Sample material is recorded as cDNA or gDNA derived from T cells, B-cell-depleted T cells, or PBMCs.

This CDR3 contains 15 residues. The J segment lost 4 bases and the V segment lost 4 bases, leaving 7 bases of the junction unmatched. CDR1 MNHEY and CDR2 SVGAGI come from the germline V gene. Per the authors' pipeline: Reference gene primer amplification yielded estimated nucleated cell counts. Assay used: immunoSEQ multiplex PCR; TCRdb lists only in-frame clones, some missing. V, J and clone size derive from that table, while D and trimming were established from the DNA sequence. The sample carries over 60,000 clones, about nine tenths recorded once. The J gene is TRBJ1-2, the V gene TRBV6-5; 9 positions agree with TRBD1. What was sequenced was peripheral blood. The origin of this receptor is an older man with active or convalescent COVID-19. In DNA, the CDR3 is TGTGCCAGCAGTTCCCACCCACAGGGGGCCTATGGCTACACCTTC. Protein product: CASSSHPQGAYGYTF.